These 15 T cell receptor beta chains were sequenced from one sample in a study of OX40 agonist ivuxolimab in advanced cancers. Sequencing was performed with immunoSEQ multiplex PCR; in TCRdb, only in-frame clones are kept and a portion is missing. Of 60,000 or so clones listed, around 81% are singletons. The sequences come from CD4+ or CD8+ T cells sorted from blood, collected in a trial of the OX40 agonist ivuxolimab. Receptors originate from an adult with an advanced solid tumor such as melanoma, head and neck, liver or kidney cancer.

The chain couples TRBV15 to TRBJ2-2; 11 bases agree with TRBD2. V lost 5 bases to trimming and J lost 4 bases; unmatched junction nucleotides: 3. The CDR3 consists of 15 residues. Germline-derived CDR1 and CDR2 are LNHNV and YYDKDF (reference sequence). The CDR3 spells CATSPTSGVTGELFF. The CDR3 bases are TGTGCCACCAGCCCGACTAGCGGGGTCACCGGGGAGCTGTTTTTT. The full variable domain, with the rest looked up from reference TRBV15 and TRBJ2-2, is DAMVIQNPRYQVTQFGKPVTLSCSQTLNHNVMYWYQQKSSQAPKLLFHYYDKDFNNEADTPDNFQSRRPNTSFCFLDIRSPGLGDTAMYLCATSPTSGVTGELFFGEGSRLTVL.

The V call is TRBV27, the J call TRBJ2-5; TRBD2 agrees at 8 bases. The ends lost 7 bases at V and 4 bases at J; junction bases unmatched: 17. The CDR3 runs 17 residues. Germline assignment: CDR1 MNHEY and CDR2 SMNVEV (reference sequence). CDR3 bases: TGTGCCAGCATGTCAATACTCCAAGCGGGAGAGGGAGAGACCCAGTACTTC. It specifies CASMSILQAGEGETQYF.

The genes are TRBV19 and TRBJ2-7; D unresolved. In germline, CDR1 is LNHDA, CDR2 SQIVND (reference sequence). The CDR3 consists of 13 residues. With 3 bases removed from V and 2 bases from J, the gap between germline ends came to 8 bases. The CDR3 reads CASSMDEAYEQYF. The CDR3 DNA reads as TGTGCCAGTAGTATGGACGAAGCCTACGAGCAGTACTTC.

The chain links TRBV27 to TRBJ2-5; D call uncertain. Germline CDR1 and CDR2: MNHEY and SMNVEV (reference sequence). V was pared by 5 bases and J by 5 bases, with 18 bases between. This CDR3 has 15 residues. The CDR3 sequence: CASSPARMGLETQYF. CDR3 nucleotides: TGTGCCAGCAGTCCTGCGCGAATGGGTCTCGAGACCCAGTACTTC.

This chain joins TRBV30 and TRBJ2-5; TRBD2 matches at 11 bases. With 2 bases clipped from V and 3 bases from J, the junction kept 2 bases outside the gene matches. Germline-derived CDR1 and CDR2 are GTSNPN and SVGIG (reference sequence). The CDR3 extends over 14 amino acids. Here the CDR3 DNA reads TGTGCCTGGAGTCTGACTAGCGGGAAAGAGACCCAGTACTTC. Amino acid sequence: CAWSLTSGKETQYF.

The chain has TRBV5-1 and TRBJ2-3; D unresolved. V was shortened by 1 base and J by 0 bases, with 9 bases between the two germline ends. The CDR3 has 15 amino acids. The V gene's germline CDR1 is SGHRS and CDR2 YFSETQ. CDR3 region: CASSLLGTSTDTQYF. CDR3 sequence (DNA): TGCGCCAGCAGCTTGTTAGGAACTAGCACAGATACGCAGTATTTT. Looking up the rest from reference TRBV5-1 and TRBJ2-3 gives the full variable domain: KAGVTQTPRYLIKTRGQQVTLSCSPISGHRSVSWYQQTPGQGLQFLFEYFSETQRNKGNFPGRFSGRQFSNSRSEMNVSTLELGDSALYLCASSLLGTSTDTQYFGPGTRLTVL.

J is TRBJ2-2 and V is TRBV7-2; D is ambiguous. This CDR3 comprises 15 residues. In germline, CDR1 is SGHTA, CDR2 FQGNSA. V lost 5 bases and J 4 bases, leaving 14 bases between the germline ends. The DNA for the CDR3 is TGTGCCAGCAGCCCCGGAGTCGGTATCACCGGGGAGCTGTTTTTT. This codes for CASSPGVGITGELFF.

The chain carries TRBV28 and TRBJ2-2; maybe TRBD1 (5 bases). V shed 3 bases and J shed 4 bases, with 15 bases lying between them. The CDR3 covers 16 residues. From germline, CDR1 is MDHEN and CDR2 SYDVKM. The chain's CDR3 is CASSFSPREGTGELFF. The CDR3 region has the DNA TGTGCCAGCAGTTTCTCGCCCAGGGAAGGCACCGGGGAGCTGTTTTTT.

V and J are TRBV27 and TRBJ2-7; TRBD2 aligns across 7 bases. The ends lost 3 bases at V and 5 bases at J; junction bases unmatched: 10. The CDR3 runs to 15 residues. The germline V gene has CDR1 MNHEY and CDR2 SMNVEV (reference sequence). CDR3: CASSFLTSRKDEQYF. The CDR3 nucleotides read TGTGCCAGCAGTTTTTTGACTAGCCGTAAGGACGAGCAGTACTTC.

J is TRBJ2-5 and V is TRBV18, with D unresolved. V lost 3 bases, J lost 1 base, and 15 bases lay in between. Per germline, CDR1 KGHSH and CDR2 LQKENI. This CDR3 region has 16 residues. This CDR3 is CASSPALAASQETQYF. In nucleotides, the CDR3 is TGTGCCAGCTCACCCGCCTTGGCCGCTAGCCAAGAGACCCAGTACTTC.

The chain recombines TRBV19 with TRBJ2-7, with D maybe TRBD2 (6 bases). Germline loops: CDR1 LNHDA, CDR2 SQIVND (reference sequence). V was cut by 5 bases and J by 4 bases, with 12 bases left in between. The length of the CDR3 is 13 residues. The CDR3 protein is CASSPGGLYEQYF. The CDR3 DNA follows: TGTGCCAGTAGTCCCGGGGGTCTATACGAGCAGTACTTC.

V is TRBV18 and J is TRBJ2-3, with 9 bases that match TRBD1. The CDR3 totals 16 residues. Per germline, CDR1 KGHSH and CDR2 LQKENI. Trimming cost V 3 bases and J 5 bases; bases outside gene matches: 9. The CDR3 is CASSPNRGLGGDTQYF. The CDR3 DNA sequence: TGTGCCAGCTCACCCAACAGGGGGCTGGGGGGAGATACGCAGTATTTT. Full variable domain (missing parts from reference TRBV18 and TRBJ2-3): NAGVMQNPRHLVRRRGQEARLRCSPMKGHSHVYWYRQLPEEGLKFMVYLQKENIIDESGMPKERFSAEFPKEGPSILRIQQVVRGDSAAYFCASSPNRGLGGDTQYFGPGTRLTVL.

In the case of this clone: The germline gene is not matched at one end of the junction; a read error may be the cause. The chain couples TRBV7-9 to TRBJ2-3; no clear D gene. There are 11 residues in the CDR3. Germline loops: CDR1 SEHNR, CDR2 FQNEAQ (reference sequence). CDR3 nucleotide sequence: TGTGCCAGCAGCTTAAGGCAGACGATCGATTTT. It is translated as CASSLRQTIDF. The full variable domain, rest sourced from reference TRBV7-9 and TRBJ2-3, is DTGVSQNPRHKITKRGQNVTFRCDPISEHNRLYWYRQTLGQGPEFLTYFQNEAQLEKSRLLSDRFSAERPKGSFSTLEIQRTEQGDSAMYLCASSLRQTIDFGPGTRLTVL.

This clone has only one observation. The genes are TRBV10-3 and TRBJ2-1; 8 nucleotides align to TRBD1. The CDR3 has 15 amino acids. Germline V lookup: CDR1 ENHRY, CDR2 SYGVKD. The ends lost 3 bases at V and 0 bases at J; junction bases unmatched: 1. The CDR3 sequence is CAISDQGASYNEQFF. In DNA form, the CDR3 reads TGTGCCATCAGTGACCAGGGGGCCTCCTACAATGAGCAGTTCTTC.

The chain has TRBV7-9 and TRBJ1-5; D not certain. In germline, CDR1 is SEHNR, CDR2 FQNEAQ (reference sequence). V was clipped by 5 bases and J by 6 bases, with 17 bases between them. The CDR3 has 15 amino acids. CDR3 loop: CASSPGGIPGQPQHF. CDR3 sequence (DNA): TGTGCCAGCAGCCCCGGCGGGATCCCAGGTCAGCCCCAGCATTTT.